This entry is about one TCR beta chain. Some clones are missing from TCRdb's copy, which holds only in-frame ones; the method was immunoSEQ multiplex PCR. Of around 260,000 clones in the sample, around 86% were seen once. The data belong to a study of blood T cell repertoires in COVID-19. Trimming left V 7 bases short and J 0 bases short, with 18 bases between. The CDR3 is 16 amino acids. From germline, CDR1 is MDHEN and CDR2 SYDVKM. This TCR was recovered from an older woman with COVID-19, enrolled during active disease. The sample taken for sequencing was peripheral blood. The chain couples TRBV28 to TRBJ1-1; tentative D call: TRBD1 (5 bases). CDR3 loop: CASTSTAYPMNTEAFF. CDR3 bases: TGTGCCAGCACTTCGACAGCCTACCCGATGAACACTGAAGCTTTCTTT. Together with reference TRBV28 and TRBJ1-1, the CDR3 gives the full variable domain: DVKVTQSSRYLVKRTGEKVFLECVQDMDHENMFWYRQDPGLGLRLIYFSYDVKMKEKGDIPEGYSVSREKKERFSLILESASTNQTSMYLCASTSTAYPMNTEAFFGQGTRLTVV.